The entry below describes one TCR beta chain. Its target is unknown. The PCR ran on 60 Vbeta and 13 Jbeta primers. The data were produced by immunoSEQ multiplex PCR, yet TCRdb's version contains in-frame clones alone and is incomplete. The repertoire holds 100,000 to 150,000 clones, with over 70% as singletons. Germline V CDR1 and CDR2: SGHTA, FQGTGA. V lost 2 bases, J lost 7 bases, and 12 bases lay in between. This CDR3 contains 15 residues. The data were taken from a study of cytomegalovirus exposure and HLA in healthy donors. Study findings and constraints: Productive status was seen about 87% or about 30% of the time for most TCR beta V segments in an earlier analysis. Associated with cytomegalovirus, according to the listing, were some 180 TCR beta chains.

Sample: PBMCs. The chain employs TRBV7-3 and TRBJ1-6; a weak D match, TRBD1 (6 bases). The sequence was collected from a female donor in good health and CMV-seropositive. CDR3 region: CASSLDRFPNSPLHF. The DNA for the CDR3 is TGTGCCAGCAGCTTAGACAGGTTCCCAAATTCACCCCTCCACTTT.